The 4 T cell receptor beta chains listed next were all sequenced from one sample in a study of blood T cells in healthy people across ages. A second roughly 7 to 11 cycle PCR used barcoded and J-beta primers. TCRdb recomputed calls from the 5' RACE reads with MiXCR, one row per CDR3 protein. This table holds around 990,000 distinct CDR3 sequences, more than 30% found once. Sequencing was carried out using blood. These receptors were taken from a man between 18 and 29 years old in good health.

Only a few counts were recorded for this clonotype. The rearrangement links TRBV2 to TRBJ2-1; D tentatively fits TRBD1 or TRBD2 (5 bases each). Germline V CDR1 and CDR2: SNHLY, FYNNEI. V gave up 0 bases and J gave up 0 bases, with 9 bases separating them. The CDR3 has 16 residues. Written as DNA, the CDR3 is TGTGCCAGCAGTGAAGCCGGGACCCTCTCCTACAATGAGCAGTTCTTC. This translates into CASSEAGTLSYNEQFF.

The rearrangement uses TRBV7-2 and TRBJ1-6, with 7 positions matching TRBD1. Germline V CDR1 and CDR2: SGHTA, FQGNSA. This CDR3 contains 15 residues. Losses at the gene ends were 1 base for V and 5 bases for J; bases not matched to a gene: 2. The DNA of the CDR3 is TGTGCCAGCAGCTTAGAACAGGGGAATAATTCACCCCTCCACTTT. It codes for CASSLEQGNNSPLHF. The full variable domain, its missing parts supplied by reference TRBV7-2 and TRBJ1-6, is GAGVSQSPSNKVTEKGKDVELRCDPISGHTALYWYRQSLGQGLEFLIYFQGNSAPDKSGLPSDRFSAERTGGSVSTLTIQRTQQEDSAVYLCASSLEQGNNSPLHFGNGTRLTVT.

This clonotype has only a few counts. This sequence joins TRBV7-3 and TRBJ2-3; TRBD2 matches at 15 bases. The length of the CDR3 is 18 residues. Germline values: CDR1 SGHTA, CDR2 FQGTGA. J was trimmed by 4 bases and V by 4 bases; bases with no gene match: 9. CDR3 DNA: TGTGCCAGCAGCTCAGGACTAGCGGGGGGGCTTCATGCAGATACGCAGTATTTT. It is translated as CASSSGLAGGLHADTQYF.

The CDR3 coding sequence is TGTGCCAGCACCATCATTGGGGACTACGAGCAGTACTTC. Amino acids: CASTIIGDYEQYF. The J gene is TRBJ2-7, the V gene TRBV7-8; D unclear. The CDR3 spans 13 residues. Germline-derived CDR1 and CDR2 are SGHVS and FQNEAQ. V was trimmed by 7 bases and J by 3 bases, leaving 13 bases between them.